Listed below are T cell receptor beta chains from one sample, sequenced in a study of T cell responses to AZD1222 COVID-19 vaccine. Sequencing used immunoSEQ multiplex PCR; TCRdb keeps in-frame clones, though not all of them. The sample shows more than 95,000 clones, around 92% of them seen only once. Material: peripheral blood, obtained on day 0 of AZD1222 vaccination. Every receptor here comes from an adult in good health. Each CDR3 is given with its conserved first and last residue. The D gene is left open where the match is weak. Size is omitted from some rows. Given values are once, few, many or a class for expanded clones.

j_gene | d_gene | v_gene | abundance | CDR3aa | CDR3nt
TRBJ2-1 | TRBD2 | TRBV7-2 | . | CASSRSSAGVPYNEQFF | TGTGCCAGCAGCCGTTCCTCCGCGGGAGTACCCTACAATGAGCAGTTCTTC
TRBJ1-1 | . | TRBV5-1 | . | CASSLDSLNTEAFF | TGCGCCAGCAGCTTGGACAGTCTGAACACTGAAGCTTTCTTT
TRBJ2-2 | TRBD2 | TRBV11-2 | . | CASSLRLAANTGELFF | TGTGCCAGCAGCTTAAGGCTAGCGGCGAACACCGGGGAGCTGTTTTTT
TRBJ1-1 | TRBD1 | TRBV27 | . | CASSLGQDHMNTEAFF | TGTGCCAGCAGTTTGGGACAGGATCACATGAACACTGAAGCTTTCTTT
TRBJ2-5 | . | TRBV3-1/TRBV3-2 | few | CASSNGVSQTQYF | TGTGCCAGCAGCAATGGGGTTTCACAGACCCAGTACTTC
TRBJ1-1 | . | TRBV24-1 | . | CATSDLQGSKAFF | TGTGCCACCAGTGATTTGCAGGGGTCAAAAGCTTTCTTT
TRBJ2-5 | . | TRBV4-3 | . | CASSQEVRMQETQYF | TGCGCCAGCAGCCAAGAGGTCCGGATGCAAGAGACCCAGTACTTC
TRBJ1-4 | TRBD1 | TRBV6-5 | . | CASSQDRAGEKLFF | TGTGCCAGCAGTCAGGACAGGGCTGGTGAAAAACTGTTTTTT
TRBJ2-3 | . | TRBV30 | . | CAWTRGSLNTDTQYF | TGTGCCTGGACGCGAGGTAGCTTGAACACAGATACGCAGTATTTT
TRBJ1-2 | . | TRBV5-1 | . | CASSLDSGIYGYTF | TGCGCCAGCAGCTTGGACAGCGGCATCTATGGCTACACCTTC
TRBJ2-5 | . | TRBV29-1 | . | CSVAWTVGKETQYF | TGCAGCGTTGCGTGGACGGTAGGAAAAGAGACCCAGTACTTC
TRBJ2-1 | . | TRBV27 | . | CASSLPGGYNEQFF | TGTGCCAGCAGCTTGCCGGGTGGCTACAATGAGCAGTTCTTC
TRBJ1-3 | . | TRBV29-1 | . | CSVRAGSGNTIYF | TGCAGCGTTAGGGCAGGGTCTGGAAACACCATATATTTT
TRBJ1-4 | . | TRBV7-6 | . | CASSLAAGGANEKLFF | TGTGCCAGCAGCTTAGCGGCGGGAGGAGCTAATGAAAAACTGTTTTTT
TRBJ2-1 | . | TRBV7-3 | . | CASSFIFSTRLNEQFF | TGTGCCAGCAGCTTCATCTTTAGCACCCGCCTCAATGAGCAGTTCTTC
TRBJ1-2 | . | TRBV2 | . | CASGEYGYTF | TGTGCCAGCGGGGAATATGGCTACACCTTC
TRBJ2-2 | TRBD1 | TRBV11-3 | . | CASSRDRVDGELFF | TGTGCCAGCAGCCGGGACAGGGTAGACGGGGAGCTGTTTTTT
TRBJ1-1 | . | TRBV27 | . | CASSLSAQMNTEAFF | TGTGCCAGCAGTTTATCTGCACAGATGAACACTGAAGCTTTCTTT
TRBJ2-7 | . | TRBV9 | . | CASSVGGMMIEQYF | TGTGCCAGCAGCGTAGGCGGAATGATGATCGAGCAGTACTTC
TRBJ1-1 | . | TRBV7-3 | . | CASSNSPNTEAFF | TGTGCCAGCAGCAATTCACCGAACACTGAAGCTTTCTTT
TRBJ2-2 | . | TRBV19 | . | CASINVGESELFF | TGTGCCAGTATCAACGTCGGGGAGTCGGAGCTGTTTTTT
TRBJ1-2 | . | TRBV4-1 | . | CASSAGALNYGYTF | TGCGCCAGCAGCGCAGGGGCCCTTAACTATGGCTACACCTTC
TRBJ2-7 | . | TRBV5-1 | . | CASSLDDRTYEQYF | TGCGCCAGCAGCTTGGACGACAGAACCTACGAGCAGTACTTC
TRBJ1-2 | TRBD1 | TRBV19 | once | CASIGGQAYGYTF | TGTGCCAGTATCGGGGGACAGGCGTATGGCTACACCTTC
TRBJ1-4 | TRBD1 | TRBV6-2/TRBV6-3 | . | CASSVRIQGARLFF | TGTGCCAGCAGTGTCCGAATTCAGGGGGCGCGGCTGTTTTTT
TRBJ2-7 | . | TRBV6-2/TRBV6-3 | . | CASSYGIPSYEQYF | TGTGCCAGCAGTTACGGGATTCCCTCCTACGAGCAGTACTTC
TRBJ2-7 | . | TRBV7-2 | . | CASTSVIWNEQYF | TGTGCCAGCACCTCCGTCATTTGGAACGAGCAGTACTTC
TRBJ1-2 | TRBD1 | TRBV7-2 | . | CASSWDRDYGYTF | TGTGCCAGCAGCTGGGACAGGGACTATGGCTACACCTTC
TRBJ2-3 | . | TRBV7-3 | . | CASSRSGAPADTQYF | TGTGCCAGCAGCCGCTCGGGAGCTCCCGCAGATACGCAGTATTTT
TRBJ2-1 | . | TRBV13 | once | CASSLIYNEQFF | TGTGCCAGCAGCTTAATCTACAATGAGCAGTTCTTC
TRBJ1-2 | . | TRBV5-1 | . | CASRLRENYGYTF | TGCGCCAGCAGACTCAGGGAGAACTATGGCTACACCTTC
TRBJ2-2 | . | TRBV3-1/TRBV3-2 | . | CASSLYLRELFF | TGTGCCAGCAGCCTATATCTCCGGGAGCTGTTTTTT
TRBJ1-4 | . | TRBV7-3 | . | CASSAGGGDEKLFF | TGTGCCAGCAGCGCCGGGGGTGGGGATGAAAAACTGTTTTTT
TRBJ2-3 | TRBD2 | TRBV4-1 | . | CASSSGLATSTDTQYF | TGCGCCAGCAGCTCGGGACTAGCGACTAGCACAGATACGCAGTATTTT
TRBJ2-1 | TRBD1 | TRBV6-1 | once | CASRERGQGPYNEQFF | TGTGCCAGCAGGGAAAGGGGGCAGGGGCCGTACAATGAGCAGTTCTTC
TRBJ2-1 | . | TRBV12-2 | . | CASRLGRGLPCQNEQFF | TGTGCAAGTCGCTTAGGGCGAGGCCTCCCTTGTCAGAATGAGCAGTTCTTC
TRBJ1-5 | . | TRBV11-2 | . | CASSGTLNQPQHF | TGTGCCAGCAGCGGGACACTCAATCAGCCCCAGCATTTT
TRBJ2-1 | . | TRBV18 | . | CASSPSANEQFF | TGTGCCAGCTCACCTAGCGCCAATGAGCAGTTCTTC
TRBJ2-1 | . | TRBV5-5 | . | CASSLEPINEQFF | TGTGCCAGCAGCTTGGAGCCAATCAATGAGCAGTTCTTC
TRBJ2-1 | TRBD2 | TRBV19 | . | CASSRTSGRVSEQFF | TGTGCCAGTAGTCGCACTAGCGGGAGGGTGAGTGAGCAGTTCTTC
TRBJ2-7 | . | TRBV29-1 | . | CSVAEPGEQYF | TGCAGCGTTGCGGAACCGGGGGAGCAGTACTTC
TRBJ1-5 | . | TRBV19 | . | CASSMVGAGNQPQHF | TGTGCCAGTAGTATGGTAGGGGCTGGGAATCAGCCCCAGCATTTT
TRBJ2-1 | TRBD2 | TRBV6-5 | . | CASSYSSGSYNEQFF | TGTGCCAGCAGTTACTCTAGCGGGAGCTACAATGAGCAGTTCTTC
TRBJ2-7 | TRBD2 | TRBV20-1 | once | CSPAGAYEQYF | TGCAGTCCCGCGGGGGCCTACGAGCAGTACTTC
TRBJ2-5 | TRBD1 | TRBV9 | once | CASSVDRGETQYF | TGTGCCAGCAGCGTAGACAGGGGAGAGACCCAGTACTTC
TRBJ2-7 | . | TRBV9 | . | CASSYGGNRVHEQYF | TGTGCCAGCAGCTACGGGGGAAACCGTGTCCACGAGCAGTACTTC
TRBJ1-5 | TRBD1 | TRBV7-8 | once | CASSLWTGSWSNQPQHF | TGTGCCAGCAGCTTATGGACAGGGAGTTGGAGCAATCAGCCCCAGCATTTT
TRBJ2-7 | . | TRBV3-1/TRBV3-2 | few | CASKGLGDEQYF | TGTGCCAGCAAGGGGCTGGGGGACGAGCAGTACTTC
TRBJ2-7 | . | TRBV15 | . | CATSRDFSPLNEQYF | TGTGCCACCAGCAGAGATTTTAGCCCTCTGAACGAGCAGTACTTC
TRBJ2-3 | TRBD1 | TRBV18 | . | CASSPRQGPDTQYF | TGTGCCAGCTCACCTCGACAGGGGCCAGATACGCAGTATTTT
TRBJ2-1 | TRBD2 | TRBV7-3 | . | CASSLDDGRANNEQFF | TGTGCCAGCAGCTTAGACGACGGGAGGGCCAACAATGAGCAGTTCTTC
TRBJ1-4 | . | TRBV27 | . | CASSLFPTGEKLFF | TGTGCCAGCAGTTTATTCCCGACTGGTGAAAAACTGTTTTTT
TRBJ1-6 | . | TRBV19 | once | CASRDSWNSPLHF | TGTGCCAGTAGGGACAGTTGGAATTCACCCCTCCACTTT
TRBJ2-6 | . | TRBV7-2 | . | CASSLGLGNPGANVLTF | TGTGCCAGCAGCTTAGGCCTCGGGAATCCTGGGGCCAACGTCCTGACTTTC